A selection of T cell receptor beta chains follows, all from one sample in a study of T cell responses to AZD1222 COVID-19 vaccine. The assay was immunoSEQ multiplex PCR, and TCRdb's table has in-frame clones only and misses some. This sample has 120,000 to 150,000 clones, with around 90% found just once. Sequencing was performed on peripheral blood, taken on day 0 of AZD1222 vaccination. The receptors were sampled from an adult in good health. CDR3s include the opening cysteine and the closing phenylalanine or tryptophan. The D gene is left open where the match is weak. Size tells how often a clone was seen (once, few, many) or the class of an expanded clone, and some rows leave it out.

size	V	D	J	DNA	CDR3
-	TRBV6-1	-	TRBJ1-2	TGTGCCAGCAGTGAAGCCGGGCGCGACTACACCTTC	CASSEAGRDYTF
-	TRBV28	-	TRBJ2-3	TGTGCCAGCAGTTTATGGGGGGGAGGTCAGGGCCTTGATACGCAGTATTTT	CASSLWGGGQGLDTQYF
-	TRBV18	-	TRBJ1-3	TGTGCCAGCTCAAGTACAGGGACCCTCTCTGGAAACACCATATATTTT	CASSSTGTLSGNTIYF
-	TRBV5-6	TRBD1	TRBJ1-2	TGTGCCAGCAGCCCGGGACAGACTAACTATGGCTACACCTTC	CASSPGQTNYGYTF
-	TRBV28	-	TRBJ1-2	TGTGCCAGCAGTTTAGACATTCTAAACTATGGCTACACCTTC	CASSLDILNYGYTF
-	TRBV5-8	-	TRBJ2-2	TGTGCCAGCAGCTTTTTACGGACCGGGGAGCTGTTTTTT	CASSFLRTGELFF
-	TRBV24-1	TRBD1	TRBJ2-2	TGTGCCACCAGTGATGGACAGGGGTGGGGCGGGGAGCTGTTTTTT	CATSDGQGWGGELFF
-	TRBV6-5	-	TRBJ2-7	TGTGCCAGCAGAGTTCGGGACACCTCGTCCTACGAGCAGTACTTC	CASRVRDTSSYEQYF
-	TRBV7-2	-	TRBJ1-2	TGTGCCAGCAGCCTTGGGGCAGCGGAGGGCTACACCTTC	CASSLGAAEGYTF
once	TRBV10-3	TRBD2	TRBJ2-7	TGTGCCACCAGGGGCGGGAGGGGGGTTGTCGAGCAGTACTTC	CATRGGRGVVEQYF
-	TRBV27	-	TRBJ2-7	TGTGCCAGCAGTGATCACTCCCCGGGACACCTACCCAGAAACGAGCAGTACTTC	CASSDHSPGHLPRNEQYF
-	TRBV6-5	-	TRBJ2-5	TGTGCCAGCAGCGTCAGGGCGGGGGAGACCCAGTACTTC	CASSVRAGETQYF
-	TRBV19	TRBD1	TRBJ1-2	TGTGCCAGTAGTATCCCCCGGGGACAGAGTACACGCCCTGGCGGCTACACCTTC	CASSIPRGQSTRPGGYTF
-	TRBV6-5	TRBD1	TRBJ1-2	TGTGCCAGCAGTTACAGGACAGGGGTTAGCTACACCTTC	CASSYRTGVSYTF
few	TRBV11-2	TRBD2	TRBJ2-7	TGTGCCAGCAGCTTAAGGACTAGCGACTACGAGCAGTACTTC	CASSLRTSDYEQYF
-	TRBV19	-	TRBJ2-7	TGTGCCAGTAGTATTAGTAACAGCCTAACCTACGAGCAGTACTTC	CASSISNSLTYEQYF
-	TRBV5-6	-	TRBJ2-3	TGTGCCAGCAGCTTGGCCGGGTTTCATACGCAGTATTTT	CASSLAGFHTQYF
-	TRBV28	-	TRBJ1-1	TGTGCCACCGAAGCTCCTCCAGGACATGAAGCTTTCTTT	CATEAPPGHEAFF
-	TRBV18	TRBD1	TRBJ2-7	TGTGCCAGCTCTTCGGACAGGATCAACGAGCAGTACTTC	CASSSDRINEQYF
-	TRBV11-2	-	TRBJ2-1	TGTGCCAGCAGCTTAGAGTCCCCGAGATTAAACAATGAGCAGTTCTTC	CASSLESPRLNNEQFF
-	TRBV19	TRBD1	TRBJ1-1	TGTGCCAGTAGGGACGGACAGGGGACTAATCGGGTAGCTTTCTTT	CASRDGQGTNRVAFF
-	TRBV29-1	-	TRBJ2-5	TGCAGCGTTGACAGGGAAGGAGAGACCCAGTACTTC	CSVDREGETQYF
-	TRBV29-1	-	TRBJ2-3	TGCAGCCTTTGTGAGGGATTTAAAGATACGCAGTATTTT	CSLCEGFKDTQYF
-	TRBV5-8	TRBD2	TRBJ2-3	TGTGCCAGCAGTTACACAGGGTATAGCGGGAGTAGGACAGATACGCAGTATTTT	CASSYTGYSGSRTDTQYF
-	TRBV6-2/TRBV6-3	-	TRBJ2-7	TGTGCCAGCAGTTGGACCGGGATCGGGGGCGAGCAGTACTTC	CASSWTGIGGEQYF
few	TRBV2	TRBD1	TRBJ1-4	TGTGCCAGCAGAGACGGACAGGGGGCCCGGTCGGTTGAAAAACTGTTTTTT	CASRDGQGARSVEKLFF
-	TRBV15	-	TRBJ2-5	TGTGCCACCAGCTCTCGAAGGTCCAGCCTCGGGGAGACCCAGTACTTC	CATSSRRSSLGETQYF
-	TRBV2	-	TRBJ1-1	TGTGCCAGCAGCGAGGGGATTTGGAACACTGAAGCTTTCTTT	CASSEGIWNTEAFF
-	TRBV4-2	TRBD1	TRBJ2-6	TGTGCCAGCAGCCAAGTTTACGGGACAGGGGCTTCCTCTGGGGCCAACGTCCTGACTTTC	CASSQVYGTGASSGANVLTF
-	TRBV13	TRBD1	TRBJ2-7	TGTGCCAGCAGCTATTGGGACAGATCCTACGAGCAGTACTTC	CASSYWDRSYEQYF
-	TRBV28	-	TRBJ1-1	TGTGCCAGCAGTTTAACGTTAAGCCGGGAAGCTTTCTTT	CASSLTLSREAFF
-	TRBV10-3	-	TRBJ2-7	TGTGCCATCAGTGACGTGGGACACGAGCAGTACTTC	CAISDVGHEQYF
-	TRBV6-4	-	TRBJ2-1	TGTGCCAGCAGCAGGGGGGGCAGCGGGAGTATCGATGAGCAGTTCTTC	CASSRGGSGSIDEQFF
-	TRBV27	TRBD1	TRBJ1-2	TGTGCCAGCAGTTTTGGGACAGGGAATGGCTACACCTTC	CASSFGTGNGYTF
once	TRBV5-6	-	TRBJ2-7	TGTGCCAGCAGCACCAGGGGTCATGACGAGCAGTACTTC	CASSTRGHDEQYF
-	TRBV7-3	-	TRBJ2-1	TGTGCCAGCAGCTTGGCCGGAACCTCCTACAATGAGCAGTTCTTC	CASSLAGTSYNEQFF
-	TRBV6-1	TRBD2	TRBJ2-1	TGTGCCAGCAGTGAAGCGCTCGGGCTAGCGGCCTACAATGAGCAGTTCTTC	CASSEALGLAAYNEQFF
few	TRBV2	-	TRBJ1-5	TGTGCCAGCACATGGGGGGGTAATCAGCCCCAGCATTTT	CASTWGGNQPQHF
-	TRBV19	-	TRBJ2-1	TGTGCCAGTAGTCGATGGAATGAGCAGTTCTTC	CASSRWNEQFF
-	TRBV11-3	-	TRBJ2-2	TGTGCCAGCAGCGAGTCCGGCACCGGGGAGCTGTTTTTT	CASSESGTGELFF
once	TRBV30	TRBD1	TRBJ2-7	TGTGCCTGGAGTGTACCCTGGACAGGGGATGAGCAGTACTTC	CAWSVPWTGDEQYF
-	TRBV6-5	TRBD1	TRBJ1-2	TGTGCCAGCAGTTCCTCTATCGGGACAGGGGAAGGCTACACCTTC	CASSSSIGTGEGYTF
-	TRBV24-1	-	TRBJ2-5	TGTGCCACCAGTGTGGGGCCCCTAGAGACCCAGTACTTC	CATSVGPLETQYF
-	TRBV11-2	-	TRBJ1-1	TGTGCCAGCAGCTTAGATCTTCCCACTGAAGCTTTCTTT	CASSLDLPTEAFF
-	TRBV6-2/TRBV6-3	TRBD1	TRBJ2-7	TGTGCCAGCAGTTACGCGGAAGACAGGGGGCCCTACGAGCAGTACTTC	CASSYAEDRGPYEQYF
-	TRBV10-1	-	TRBJ1-3	TGCGCCAGCAGTGAGGAAGAGGGATTGAGCTCTGGAAACACCATATATTTT	CASSEEEGLSSGNTIYF